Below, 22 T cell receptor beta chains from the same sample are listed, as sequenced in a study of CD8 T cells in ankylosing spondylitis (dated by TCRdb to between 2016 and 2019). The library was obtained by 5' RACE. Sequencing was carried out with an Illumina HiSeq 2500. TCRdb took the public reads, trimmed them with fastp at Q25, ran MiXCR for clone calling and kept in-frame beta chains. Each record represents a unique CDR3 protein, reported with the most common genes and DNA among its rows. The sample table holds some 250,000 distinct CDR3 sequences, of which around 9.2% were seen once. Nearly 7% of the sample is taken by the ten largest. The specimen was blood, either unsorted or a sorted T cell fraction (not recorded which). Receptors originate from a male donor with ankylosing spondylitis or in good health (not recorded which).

The CDR3 coding sequence is TGTGCCAGCAGCTTAGCTACCGGGACAGGAAATGAAAAACTGTTTTTT. Translated, it gives CASSLATGTGNEKLFF. The chain links TRBV7-9 to TRBJ1-4; 8 positions match TRBD1. This CDR3 is built from 16 residues. J gave up 5 bases and V 0 bases, and 5 bases lay outside the gene matches. CDR1 and CDR2 (germline): SEHNR, FQNEAQ (reference sequence).

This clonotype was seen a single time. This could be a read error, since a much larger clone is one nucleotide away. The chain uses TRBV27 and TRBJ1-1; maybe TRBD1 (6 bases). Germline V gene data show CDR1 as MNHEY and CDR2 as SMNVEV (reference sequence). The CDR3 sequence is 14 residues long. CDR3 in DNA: TGTGCCAGCAGTCTCCTAGGGGGAAAGTCTGAAGCTCTCTTT. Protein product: CASSLLGGKSEALF.

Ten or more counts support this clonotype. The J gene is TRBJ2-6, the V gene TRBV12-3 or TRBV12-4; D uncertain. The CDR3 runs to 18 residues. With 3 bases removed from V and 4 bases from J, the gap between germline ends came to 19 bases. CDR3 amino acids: CASSFQGQTYGGANVLTF. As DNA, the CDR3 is TGTGCCAGCAGTTTTCAAGGGCAGACCTACGGAGGGGCCAACGTCCTGACTTTC.

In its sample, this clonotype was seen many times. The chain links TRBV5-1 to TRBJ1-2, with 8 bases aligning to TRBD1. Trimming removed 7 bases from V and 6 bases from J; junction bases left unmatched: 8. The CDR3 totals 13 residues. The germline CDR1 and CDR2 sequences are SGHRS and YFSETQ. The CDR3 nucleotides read TGCGCCAGCGCTCACGACAGGGGCGATGGCTACACCTTC. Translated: CASAHDRGDGYTF.

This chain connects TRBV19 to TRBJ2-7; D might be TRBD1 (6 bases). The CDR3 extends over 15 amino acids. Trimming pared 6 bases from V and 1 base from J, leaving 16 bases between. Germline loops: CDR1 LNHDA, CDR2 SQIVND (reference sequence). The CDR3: CASRSPTGGSYEQYF. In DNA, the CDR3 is TGTGCCAGTAGATCTCCGACAGGAGGATCCTACGAGCAGTACTTC. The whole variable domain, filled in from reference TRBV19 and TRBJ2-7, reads DGGITQSPKYLFRKEGQNVTLSCEQNLNHDAMYWYRQDPGQGLRLIYYSQIVNDFQKGDIAEGYSVSREKKESFPLTVTSAQKNPTAFYLCASRSPTGGSYEQYFGPGTRLTVT.

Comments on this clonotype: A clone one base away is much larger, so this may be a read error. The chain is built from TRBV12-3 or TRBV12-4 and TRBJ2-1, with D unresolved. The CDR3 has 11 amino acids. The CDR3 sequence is CAGSEYNEQFF. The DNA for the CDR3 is TGTGCCGGCAGTGAGTACAATGAGCAGTTCTTC.

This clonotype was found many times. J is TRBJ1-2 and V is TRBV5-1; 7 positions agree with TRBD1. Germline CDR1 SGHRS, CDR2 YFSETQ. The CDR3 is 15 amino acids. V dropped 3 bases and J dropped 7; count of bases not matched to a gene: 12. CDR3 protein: CASSSNQQGRSGYTF. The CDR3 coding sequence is TGCGCCAGCAGCTCGAACCAACAGGGGAGAAGTGGCTACACCTTC.

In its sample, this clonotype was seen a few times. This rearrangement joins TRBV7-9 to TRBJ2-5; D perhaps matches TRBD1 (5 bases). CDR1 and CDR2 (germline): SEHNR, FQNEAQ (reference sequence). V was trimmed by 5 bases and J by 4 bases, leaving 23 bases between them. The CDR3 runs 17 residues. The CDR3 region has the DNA TGTGCCAGCAGCCCACCTGGACGATCCGGTACAGGAGAGACCCAGTACTTC. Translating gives CASSPPGRSGTGETQYF.

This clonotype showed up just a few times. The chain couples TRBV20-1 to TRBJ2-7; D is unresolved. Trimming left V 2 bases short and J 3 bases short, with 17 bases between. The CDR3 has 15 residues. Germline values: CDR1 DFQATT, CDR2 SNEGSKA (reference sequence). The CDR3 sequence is CSARSAFLGIYEQYF. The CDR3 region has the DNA TGCAGTGCTAGAAGCGCCTTTTTGGGTATCTACGAGCAGTACTTC.

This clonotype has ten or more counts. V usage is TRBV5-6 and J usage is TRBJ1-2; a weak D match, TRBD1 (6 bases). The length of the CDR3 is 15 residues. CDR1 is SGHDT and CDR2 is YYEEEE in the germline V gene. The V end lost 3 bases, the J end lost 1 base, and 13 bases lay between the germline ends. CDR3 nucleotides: TGTGCCAGCAGCTCCGACAGGAGAATTAACTATGGCTACACCTTC. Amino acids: CASSSDRRINYGYTF.

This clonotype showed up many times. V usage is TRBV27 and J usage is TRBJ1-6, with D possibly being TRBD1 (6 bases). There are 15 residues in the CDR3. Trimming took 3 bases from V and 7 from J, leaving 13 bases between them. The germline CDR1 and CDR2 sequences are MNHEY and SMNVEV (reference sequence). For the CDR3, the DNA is TGTGCCAGCAGTTTGTCGGACAGAGGCAATTCACCCCTCCACTTT. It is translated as CASSLSDRGNSPLHF.

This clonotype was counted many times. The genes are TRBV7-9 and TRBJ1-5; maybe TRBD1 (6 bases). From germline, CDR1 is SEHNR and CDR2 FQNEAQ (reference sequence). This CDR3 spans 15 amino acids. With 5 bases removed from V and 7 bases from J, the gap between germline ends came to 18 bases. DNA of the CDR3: TGTGCCAGCAGCGCACAGGGTTTTGGTCGCCAGCCCCAGCATTTT. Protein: CASSAQGFGRQPQHF.

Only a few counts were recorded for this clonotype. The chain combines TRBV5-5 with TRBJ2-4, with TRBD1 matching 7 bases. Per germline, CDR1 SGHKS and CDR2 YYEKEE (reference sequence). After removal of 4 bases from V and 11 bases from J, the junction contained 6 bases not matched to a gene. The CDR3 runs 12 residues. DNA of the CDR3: TGTGCCAGCAGCCTGACAGGGCTGGTTCAGTACTTC. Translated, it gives CASSLTGLVQYF.

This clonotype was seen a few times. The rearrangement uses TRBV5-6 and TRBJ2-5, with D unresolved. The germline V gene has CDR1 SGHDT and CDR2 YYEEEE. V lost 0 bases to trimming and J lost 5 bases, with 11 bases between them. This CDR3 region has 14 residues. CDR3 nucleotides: TGTGCCAGCAGCTTGGTTTGGGGAACGGAGACCCAGTACTTC. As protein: CASSLVWGTETQYF. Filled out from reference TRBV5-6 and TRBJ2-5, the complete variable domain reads DAGVTQSPTHLIKTRGQQVTLRCSPKSGHDTVSWYQQALGQGPQFIFQYYEEEERQRGNFPDRFSGHQFPNYSSELNVNALLLGDSALYLCASSLVWGTETQYFGPGTRLLVL.

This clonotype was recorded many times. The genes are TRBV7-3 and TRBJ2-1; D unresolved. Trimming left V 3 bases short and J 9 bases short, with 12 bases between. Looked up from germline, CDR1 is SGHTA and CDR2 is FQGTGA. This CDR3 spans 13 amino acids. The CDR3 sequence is CASSFGLGSEQFF. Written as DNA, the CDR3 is TGTGCCAGCAGCTTTGGGTTAGGCTCTGAGCAGTTCTTC.

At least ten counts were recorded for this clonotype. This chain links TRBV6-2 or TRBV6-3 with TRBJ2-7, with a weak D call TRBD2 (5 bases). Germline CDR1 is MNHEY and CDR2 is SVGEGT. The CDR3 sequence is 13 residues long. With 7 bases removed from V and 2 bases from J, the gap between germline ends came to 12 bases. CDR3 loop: CASTASLTYEQYF. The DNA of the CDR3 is TGTGCCAGCACTGCTAGCCTGACCTACGAGCAGTACTTC.

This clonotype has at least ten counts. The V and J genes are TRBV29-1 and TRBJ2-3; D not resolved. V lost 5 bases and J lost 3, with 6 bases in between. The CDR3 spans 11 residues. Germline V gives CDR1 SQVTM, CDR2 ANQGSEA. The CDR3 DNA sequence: TGCAGCGTTCGCCGTACAGATACGCAGTATTTT. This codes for CSVRRTDTQYF.

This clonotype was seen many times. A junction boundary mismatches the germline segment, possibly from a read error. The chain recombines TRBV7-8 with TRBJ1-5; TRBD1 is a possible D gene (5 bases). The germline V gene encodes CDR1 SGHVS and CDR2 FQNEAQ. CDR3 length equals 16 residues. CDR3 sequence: CASSLAPGQVAQPQHF. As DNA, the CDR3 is TGTGCCAGCAGCCTAGCGCCGGGGCAGGTTGCTCAGCCCCAGCATTTT. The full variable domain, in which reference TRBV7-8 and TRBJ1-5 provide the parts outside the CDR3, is GAGVSQSPRYKVAKRGQDVALRCDPISGHVSLFWYQQALGQGPEFLTYFQNEAQLDKSGLPSDRFFAERPEGSVSTLKIQRTQQEDSAVYLCASSLAPGQVAQPQHFGDGTRLSIL.

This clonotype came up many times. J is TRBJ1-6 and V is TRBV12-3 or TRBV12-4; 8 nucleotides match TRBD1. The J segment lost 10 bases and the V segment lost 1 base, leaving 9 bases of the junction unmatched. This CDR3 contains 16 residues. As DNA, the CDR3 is TGTGCCAGCAGTTTAGACAGGACAGGGAAATACTCACCCCTCCACTTT. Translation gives CASSLDRTGKYSPLHF.

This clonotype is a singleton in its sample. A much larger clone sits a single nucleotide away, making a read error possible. CDR3 loop: CASSRLSYVQYF. The CDR3 nucleotides are TGTGCCAGCAGCAGACTGTCCTACGTGCAGTACTTC. This chain uses TRBV3-1 with TRBJ2-7; D gene uncertain. Germline V gives CDR1 LGHDT, CDR2 YNNKEL (reference sequence). This CDR3 is built from 12 residues.

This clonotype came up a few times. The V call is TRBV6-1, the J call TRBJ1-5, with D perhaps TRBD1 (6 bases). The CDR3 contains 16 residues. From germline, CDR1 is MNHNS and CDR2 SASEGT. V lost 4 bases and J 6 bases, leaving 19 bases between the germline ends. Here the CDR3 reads CASSVRTGLMGQPQHF. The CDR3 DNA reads TGTGCCAGCAGTGTCCGAACAGGGCTCATGGGTCAGCCCCAGCATTTT.

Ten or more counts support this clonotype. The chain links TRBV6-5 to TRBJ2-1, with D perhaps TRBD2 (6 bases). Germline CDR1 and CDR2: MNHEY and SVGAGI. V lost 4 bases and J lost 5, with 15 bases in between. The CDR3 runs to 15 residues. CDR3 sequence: CASSSGGVVNNEQFF. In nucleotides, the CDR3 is TGTGCCAGCAGTTCCGGCGGGGTAGTCAACAATGAGCAGTTCTTC.